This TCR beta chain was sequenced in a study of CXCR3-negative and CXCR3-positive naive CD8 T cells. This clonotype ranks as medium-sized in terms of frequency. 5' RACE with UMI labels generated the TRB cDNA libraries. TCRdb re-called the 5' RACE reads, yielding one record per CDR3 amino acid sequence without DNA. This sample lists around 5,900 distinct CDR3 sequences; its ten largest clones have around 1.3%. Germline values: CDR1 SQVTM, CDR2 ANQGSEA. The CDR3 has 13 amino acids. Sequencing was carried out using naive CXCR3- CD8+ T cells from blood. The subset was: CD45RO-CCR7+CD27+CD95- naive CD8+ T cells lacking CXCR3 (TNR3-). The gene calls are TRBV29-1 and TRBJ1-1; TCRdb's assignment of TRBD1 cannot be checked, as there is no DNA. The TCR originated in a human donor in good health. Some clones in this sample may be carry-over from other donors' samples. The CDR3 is CSGTGGMNTEAFF. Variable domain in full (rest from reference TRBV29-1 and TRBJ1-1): SAVISQKPSRDICQRGTSLTIQCQVDSQVTMMFWYRQQPGQSLTLIATANQGSEATYESGFVIDKFPISRPNLTFSTLTVSNMSPEDSSIYLCSGTGGMNTEAFFGQGTRLTVV.